Following are 17 T cell receptor beta chains from one sample sequenced in a study of blood T cell repertoires in COVID-19. Profiled with immunoSEQ multiplex PCR; TCRdb holds only in-frame clones, not every one. This sample carries 50,000 to 70,000 clones, more than 80% of them seen once, and the ten largest clones take about 9.1%. The sequencing input was peripheral blood. The receptors come from a woman older than 75 with active COVID-19.

The J gene is TRBJ1-1, the V gene TRBV7-9; a weak D match, TRBD1 (5 bases). This CDR3 has 16 amino acids. The germline V and J ends were trimmed by 0 bases and 7 bases, with 18 bases remaining between them. In germline, CDR1 is SEHNR, CDR2 FQNEAQ (reference sequence). As DNA, the CDR3 is TGTGCCAGCAGCTTAGCGGGGAGGGTAGAAGGGGATGAAGCTTTCTTT. It translates to CASSLAGRVEGDEAFF.

This chain links TRBV5-5 with TRBJ1-4; 9 bases line up with TRBD1. Germline assignment: CDR1 SGHKS and CDR2 YYEKEE (reference sequence). Losses at the gene ends were 4 bases for V and 8 bases for J; bases not matched to a gene: 6. CDR3 size: 14 residues. The CDR3 bases are TGTGCCAGCAGCGTGGACAGGGGAAGGGAAAAACTGTTTTTT. Residues: CASSVDRGREKLFF.

The rearrangement links TRBV30 to TRBJ1-2; no definite D call. The CDR3 consists of 14 residues. The V end was cut by 2 bases, the J end by 3 bases, with 13 bases between. The germline V gene has CDR1 GTSNPN and CDR2 SVGIG (reference sequence). The CDR3 reads CAWSIAGFYYGYTF. The CDR3 DNA follows: TGTGCCTGGAGTATAGCGGGGTTTTACTATGGCTACACCTTC.

This chain connects TRBV5-1 to TRBJ2-5, with D unclear. V dropped 4 bases and J dropped 4 bases, with 8 bases sitting between them. The CDR3 loop spans 12 amino acids. Germline-derived CDR1 and CDR2 are SGHRS and YFSETQ. The CDR3 sequence: CASSTLGETQYF. The CDR3 nucleotides read TGCGCCAGCAGCACCCTCGGAGAGACCCAGTACTTC.

This clone was counted a few times. The chain has TRBV29-1 and TRBJ2-5, with D possibly being TRBD1 (5 bases). Deletions cut 5 bases from V and 1 base from J, with 11 bases between. CDR1 SQVTM and CDR2 ANQGSEA come from the germline V gene. The length of the CDR3 is 13 residues. The CDR3 loop is CSVSRGPQETQYF. DNA of the CDR3: TGCAGCGTTTCAAGGGGTCCCCAAGAGACCCAGTACTTC.

This rearrangement joins TRBV19 to TRBJ2-7, with TRBD2 matching over 7 bases. Trimming removed 3 bases from V and 3 bases from J; junction bases left unmatched: 2. Germline V gene data show CDR1 as LNHDA and CDR2 as SQIVND (reference sequence). The CDR3 sequence is 13 residues long. CDR3 nucleotide sequence: TGTGCCAGTAGTATCGGCGGGGGCTACGAGCAGTACGTC. Residues: CASSIGGGYEQYV.

The genes are TRBV6-5 and TRBJ2-2; D gene uncertain. The ends were cut back, 6 bases at V and 7 bases at J, with 3 bases in the middle. Per germline, CDR1 MNHEY and CDR2 SVGAGI. The CDR3 totals 10 residues. In nucleotides, the CDR3 is TGTGCCAGCAGACTCGGGGAGCTGTTTTTT. Translating it yields CASRLGELFF.

The rearrangement uses TRBV7-9 and TRBJ2-2; no reliable D call. This CDR3 has 15 residues. Germline CDR1 SEHNR, CDR2 FQNEAQ (reference sequence). The V end lost 6 bases, the J end lost 0 bases, and 11 bases lay between the germline ends. DNA for the CDR3: TGTGCCAGCAGTGGGCAACGATCGAACACCGGGGAGCTGTTTTTT. Amino acids: CASSGQRSNTGELFF.

The chain's CDR3 is CASSQASVWSTEAFF. The CDR3 DNA sequence: TGCGCCAGCAGCCAAGCCTCGGTTTGGAGCACTGAAGCTTTCTTT. V gene TRBV4-1 combines with J gene TRBJ1-1; D unresolved. V lost 1 base, J lost 4 bases, and 13 bases lay in between. This CDR3 has 15 amino acids. CDR1 is MGHRA and CDR2 is YSYEKL in the germline V gene.

This clone is categorized as medium-sized. This chain links TRBV13 with TRBJ2-3; no definite D call. The CDR3 contains 15 residues. V was clipped by 2 bases and J by 4 bases, with 13 bases between them. Per germline, CDR1 PRHDT and CDR2 FYEKMQ (reference sequence). The CDR3 region has the DNA TGTGCCAGCAGCTTATCTTCGGGTTTCGCAGATACGCAGTATTTT. It translates to CASSLSSGFADTQYF.

This chain uses TRBV7-9 with TRBJ2-7; D is unresolved. The V gene's germline CDR1 is SEHNR and CDR2 FQNEAQ (reference sequence). The CDR3 is 11 residues long. Trimming cost V 3 bases and J 6 bases, with 6 bases left between them. In nucleotides, the CDR3 is TGTGCCAGCAGCTTGTCTCTCGAGCAGTACTTC. Its protein product is CASSLSLEQYF.

The rearrangement links TRBV28 to TRBJ2-5; 11 bases fit TRBD2. The CDR3 consists of 16 residues. The germline V gene encodes CDR1 MDHEN and CDR2 SYDVKM. The V segment lost 2 bases and the J segment 3 bases; nucleotides outside the gene matches: 5. Written as DNA, the CDR3 is TGTGCCAGCAGTTTACCTGGGACTAGCGGAAAAGAGACCCAGTACTTC. Encoded protein: CASSLPGTSGKETQYF.

This chain uses TRBV19 with TRBJ1-5; D is unresolved. The CDR3 runs to 16 residues. The V end was cut by 3 bases, the J end by 0 bases, with 12 bases between. Germline loops: CDR1 LNHDA, CDR2 SQIVND (reference sequence). CDR3 sequence: CASSMRTGISNQPQHF. DNA for the CDR3: TGTGCCAGTAGTATGCGGACGGGGATTAGCAATCAGCCCCAGCATTTT.

The V gene is TRBV11-3, the J gene TRBJ2-5; D perhaps matches TRBD2 (6 bases). In germline, CDR1 is SGHNT, CDR2 YENEEA. Trimming cost V 8 bases and J 5 bases, with 15 bases left between them. CDR3 size: 13 residues. DNA of the CDR3: TGTGCCAGCTCCGGGATGGCGGGGGAGACCCAGTACTTC. Translation gives CASSGMAGETQYF.

This sequence joins TRBV5-1 and TRBJ2-1; 9 bases agree with TRBD2. V gave up 6 bases and J gave up 7 bases; unmatched junction bases: 14. From germline, CDR1 is SGHRS and CDR2 YFSETQ. This CDR3 region has 16 residues. In DNA, the CDR3 is TGCGCCAGCACTGAATACGGACTAGCGTCTTTGAATGAGCAGTTCTTC. It is translated as CASTEYGLASLNEQFF.

V is TRBV29-1 and J is TRBJ1-2; 10 nucleotides line up with TRBD1. There are 13 residues in the CDR3. Unmatched junction bases numbered 10, after V lost 7 bases and J lost 8 bases. The germline gives CDR1 SQVTM, CDR2 ANQGSEA. Written as DNA, the CDR3 is TGCAGCGCCCTAGACAGGGGGCGTGAGGGCTACACCTTC. This encodes CSALDRGREGYTF.

Only one count was recorded for this clone. The CDR3 DNA follows: TGCGCCAGCAGCTTGGACATGGTATCACCCCTCCACTTT. Amino acids: CASSLDMVSPLHF. V and J are TRBV5-1 and TRBJ1-6; D gene unclear. The ends were cut back, 0 bases at V and 10 bases at J, with 8 bases in the middle. There are 13 residues in the CDR3. The V gene's germline CDR1 is SGHRS and CDR2 YFSETQ.